The 21 T cell receptor beta chains in this list originate from one sample, sequenced in a study of blood T cell repertoires in COVID-19. Method: immunoSEQ multiplex PCR; TCRdb's copy keeps in-frame clones and lacks some. The sample carries approximately 200,000 clones, around 84% recorded once. Specimen: peripheral blood. The receptors shown here come from a woman aged 55-70 years who had recovered from COVID-19.

The chain is built from TRBV27 and TRBJ1-2; no firm D call. Germline V gene data show CDR1 as MNHEY and CDR2 as SMNVEV (reference sequence). There are 14 residues in the CDR3. V lost 4 bases and J lost 4, with 13 bases in between. The CDR3 bases are TGTGCCAGCAGTTCTGGCGGTCCAATCTATGGCTACACCTTC. It encodes CASSSGGPIYGYTF.

The chain couples TRBV5-6 to TRBJ1-2, with a weak D call TRBD1 (6 bases). This CDR3 comprises 14 residues. Germline lookup yields CDR1 SGHDT and CDR2 YYEEEE. The ends were cut back, 2 bases at V and 8 bases at J, with 16 bases in the middle. CDR3 coding DNA: TGTGCCAGCAGCTTAACAGGGCCGAGGGGGGGCTACACCTTC. This codes for CASSLTGPRGGYTF.

The chain recombines TRBV6-5 with TRBJ1-5; D may be TRBD1 (6 bases). CDR1 is MNHEY and CDR2 is SVGAGI in the germline V gene. The CDR3 consists of 15 residues. V lost 8 bases, J lost 5 bases, and 19 bases lay in between. The CDR3 loop reads CASHPRGGADQPQHF. The CDR3 DNA is TGTGCCAGCCACCCTAGGGGGGGCGCGGATCAGCCCCAGCATTTT.

V usage is TRBV27 and J usage is TRBJ2-1; 7 bases line up with TRBD2. Losses at the gene ends were 3 bases for V and 0 bases for J; bases not matched to a gene: 5. This CDR3 has 16 residues. In germline, CDR1 is MNHEY, CDR2 SMNVEV (reference sequence). CDR3 DNA sequence: TGTGCCAGCAGTTTTGACGGGGGGAGCTCCTACAATGAGCAGTTCTTC. This sequence encodes CASSFDGGSSYNEQFF.

This rearrangement joins TRBV7-9 to TRBJ1-6, with D hard to call. From germline, CDR1 is SEHNR and CDR2 FQNEAQ (reference sequence). Between the trimmed V and J ends, which lost 1 base and 0 bases, there was a span of 10 bases. The CDR3 contains 17 residues. This CDR3 reads CASSLGHSPSYNSPLHF. The DNA of the CDR3 is TGTGCCAGCAGCTTAGGCCACAGCCCCTCCTATAATTCACCCCTCCACTTT.

This clone was seen a handful of times. The chain combines TRBV19 with TRBJ2-2, with D tentatively TRBD1 (5 bases). Germline V gene sequence: CDR1 LNHDA, CDR2 SQIVND (reference sequence). The CDR3 is made up of 18 amino acids. V lost 7 bases and J 2 bases, leaving 23 bases between the germline ends. In nucleotides, the CDR3 is TGTGCCAGTAAATTCGGGTTGAGCCAGGGTCCCAACACCGGGGAGCTGTTTTTT. Protein product: CASKFGLSQGPNTGELFF.

This chain links TRBV11-1 with TRBJ1-6; no reliable D call. The V end was cut by 6 bases, the J end by 11 bases, with 14 bases between. In germline, CDR1 is SGHAT, CDR2 FQDESV (reference sequence). The length of the CDR3 is 13 residues. The CDR3 DNA is TGTGCCAGCAGTGACGGGTCTCGTCCACCCCTCCACTTT. Its protein is CASSDGSRPPLHF.

The chain combines TRBV15 with TRBJ1-4; the D is unclear. Germline V gene data show CDR1 as LNHNV and CDR2 as YYDKDF (reference sequence). This CDR3 region has 17 residues. Trimming pared 1 base from V and 0 bases from J, leaving 12 bases between. The CDR3 DNA reads as TGTGCCACCAGCAGAGTAATGTCTACAGCAACTAATGAAAAACTGTTTTTT. It translates to CATSRVMSTATNEKLFF. Supplemented by reference TRBV15 and TRBJ1-4, the full variable domain reads DAMVIQNPRYQVTQFGKPVTLSCSQTLNHNVMYWYQQKSSQAPKLLFHYYDKDFNNEADTPDNFQSRRPNTSFCFLDIRSPGLGDTAMYLCATSRVMSTATNEKLFFGSGTQLSVL.

The V call is TRBV19, the J call TRBJ2-7; weak D call: TRBD1 (7 bases). Germline loops: CDR1 LNHDA, CDR2 SQIVND (reference sequence). V was trimmed by 5 bases and J by 3 bases, leaving 14 bases between them. The CDR3 covers 14 residues. The CDR3 sequence is CASSPRDSFYEQYF. CDR3 bases: TGTGCCAGTAGTCCGCGGGACAGCTTCTACGAGCAGTACTTC.

Only one count was recorded for this clone. The chain employs TRBV12-5 and TRBJ2-6; D is possibly TRBD1 (5 bases). Germline CDR1 is LGHNT and CDR2 is FRNRAP. The CDR3 has 18 amino acids. Deletions cut 0 bases from V and 0 bases from J, with 12 bases between. The CDR3 here is CASGLVFGALSGANVLTF. CDR3 DNA sequence: TGTGCTAGTGGTTTGGTATTTGGGGCTCTCTCTGGGGCCAACGTCCTGACTTTC.

In this sample, this clone turned up once. The J gene is TRBJ2-7, the V gene TRBV3-1 (or the pseudogene TRBV3-2); D not resolved. Germline lookup yields CDR1 LGHDT and CDR2 YNNKEL (reference sequence). This CDR3 contains 15 residues. The ends were cut back, 1 base at V and 3 bases at J, with 13 bases in the middle. The CDR3 DNA reads as TGTGCCAGCAGCCAAGGACTCTCCTTTCTCTACGAGCAGTACTTC. Translation: CASSQGLSFLYEQYF.

The gene calls are TRBV30 and TRBJ2-3; 8 bases match TRBD1. CDR1 and CDR2 (germline): GTSNPN, SVGIG (reference sequence). CDR3 length: 17 residues. After removal of 3 bases from V and 1 base from J, the junction contained 12 bases not matched to a gene. This CDR3 reads CAWSRGQGRSGTDTQYF. For the CDR3, the DNA is TGTGCCTGGAGCCGTGGACAGGGACGGTCGGGCACAGATACGCAGTATTTT.

Many counts were recorded for this clone. The CDR3 sequence is CASERDRNQPQHF. The CDR3 coding sequence is TGTGCCAGCGAGAGGGACAGAAATCAGCCCCAGCATTTT. This chain uses TRBV2 with TRBJ1-5, with 7 bases fitting TRBD1. The CDR3 has 13 amino acids. Trimming at V came to 8 bases and at J to 4 bases, leaving 5 bases not matched to a gene. Germline CDR1 is SNHLY and CDR2 is FYNNEI.

The rearrangement links TRBV5-5 to TRBJ2-7; 11 nucleotides align to TRBD2. This CDR3 is built from 17 residues. Germline CDR1 reads SGHKS; CDR2 reads YYEKEE (reference sequence). The trim removed 5 bases at V and 4 bases at J, leaving 14 bases unmatched. The CDR3 protein is CASRQTQLAGAPYEQYF. CDR3 coding DNA: TGTGCCAGCAGACAAACCCAACTAGCGGGGGCACCTTACGAGCAGTACTTC.

This clone appeared once. This chain connects TRBV4-2 to TRBJ2-3, with a tentative D call TRBD2 (7 bases). In germline, CDR1 is LGHNA, CDR2 YNFKEQ. Trimming took off 6 bases at V and 4 bases at J, with 17 bases between the two ends. The CDR3 runs to 15 residues. The CDR3 DNA is TGTGCCAGCAGATATCGGAGGGGGGGCTCAGATACGCAGTATTTT. This gives the protein CASRYRRGGSDTQYF.

Details on this clone: At one of its ends the junction is not consistent with the germline gene, which may arise from a read error. The chain employs TRBV7-7 and TRBJ2-5; D possibly corresponds to TRBD2 (5 bases). Germline V gene sequence: CDR1 SSHAT, CDR2 FNYEAQ (reference sequence). The CDR3 consists of 14 residues. CDR3 sequence (DNA): TGTGCTAGCAGCTCCGCTCAGCGGTCGGGGACCCAGTACTTC. The encoded protein is CASSSAQRSGTQYF.

The rearrangement joins TRBV4-3 to TRBJ1-1, with 10 bases identical to TRBD1. This CDR3 comprises 14 residues. V lost 4 bases and J lost 5; bases outside the gene matches: 4. Per germline, CDR1 LGHNA and CDR2 YSLEER. CDR3 DNA sequence: TGCGCCAGCAGCCTAGGACAGGGGGATACTGAAGCTTTCTTT. This encodes CASSLGQGDTEAFF.

This chain uses TRBV5-1 with TRBJ1-2; 8 bases are shared with TRBD1. The CDR3 sequence is 19 residues long. V lost 0 bases, J lost 4 bases, and 17 bases stayed unmatched. Per the germline V gene, CDR1 is SGHRS and CDR2 is YFSETQ. In DNA form, the CDR3 reads TGCGCCAGCAGCTTGGTGACTTTGAAAGACAGGGGTAGGGGCTATGGCTACACCTTC. Amino acid sequence: CASSLVTLKDRGRGYGYTF.

J is TRBJ1-5 and V is TRBV15, with 11 bases that match TRBD1. The length of the CDR3 is 14 residues. CDR1 and CDR2 (germline): LNHNV, YYDKDF (reference sequence). The J segment lost 6 bases and the V segment lost 7 bases, leaving 5 bases of the junction unmatched. Written as DNA, the CDR3 is TGTGCCACCAATATGGACAGGGGGCTTCAGCCCCAGCATTTT. This codes for CATNMDRGLQPQHF.

The genes are TRBV19 and TRBJ2-1; TRBD1 aligns across 10 bases. Trimming cost V 5 bases and J 5 bases; bases outside gene matches: 6. This CDR3 has 15 residues. The germline V gene has CDR1 LNHDA and CDR2 SQIVND (reference sequence). CDR3 sequence reads: CASSLSDRGNNEQFF. CDR3 DNA sequence: TGTGCCAGTAGTTTGTCGGACAGGGGGAACAATGAGCAGTTCTTC.

This clone came up once. The CDR3 DNA sequence: TGTGCCAGCAGCAGAACCGGGACACCTTCCTACGAGCAGTACTTC. Its protein is CASSRTGTPSYEQYF. The rearrangement links TRBV27 to TRBJ2-7; D is possibly TRBD1 (6 bases). Trimming shortened V by 6 bases and J by 1 base, and 16 bases separated the two germline ends. Germline values: CDR1 MNHEY, CDR2 SMNVEV (reference sequence). This CDR3 contains 15 residues.